This T cell receptor beta chain was recorded in a study of CD8 T cells in ankylosing spondylitis. Study outcomes and limitations: What seemed typical of ankylosing spondylitis blood was a TCR beta motif built from 7 or 8 highly homologous variants.

Making use of molecular barcodes, quantitative 5'-RACE generated TCR beta libraries. TCRdb used MiXCR to reprocess the 5' RACE reads, holding one entry per CDR3 protein. The table lists about 540,000 distinct CDR3 sequences, roughly 13% of them singletons, with about 6.8% in the top ten. The sample holds a few counts of this clonotype. Its antigen is not identified. Germline V gene lookup returns CDR1 SGHRS and CDR2 YFSETQ. CDR3 length: 15 amino acids. The V gene end was trimmed by 2 bases and the J gene end by 6 bases; junction bases not matched to a gene: 6. The V gene is TRBV5-1, the J gene TRBJ2-2, with 8 bases aligning to TRBD1. The material sequenced was blood, either unsorted or a sorted T cell fraction (not recorded which). The TCR comes from a male donor with ankylosing spondylitis. The CDR3 spells CASSLRTGTAGELFF. The DNA of the CDR3 is TGCGCCAGCAGCTTACGGACAGGGACAGCCGGGGAGCTGTTTTTT.